Presented here are 5 T cell receptor beta chains from one specimen sequenced in a study of Ad26.COV2.S vaccination and SARS-CoV-2 variants. Treatment denoted: approximately 18 received Ad26.COV2.S at low or high dose, single or two shots; 5 received placebo; per-sample allocation not given. Sample collection was performed on day 63 after the first vaccine or placebo injection. Sequencing was performed with immunoSEQ multiplex PCR; in TCRdb, only in-frame clones are kept and a portion is missing. The sample includes 250,000 or so clones, around 88% of them seen just once. The sample in question was peripheral blood, obtained in a trial of Ad26.COV2.S vaccine versus placebo. Receptors originate from a person aged 18-60 years who received the Ad26.COV2.S COVID-19 vaccine or a placebo.

V usage is TRBV11-2 and J usage is TRBJ1-1; D ambiguous. The germline CDR1 and CDR2 sequences are SGHAT and FQNNGV. The CDR3 runs 14 residues. The V gene lost 1 base and the J gene lost 4 bases, with 10 bases spanning the gap. The CDR3 here is CASSLARTRTEAFF. As DNA, the CDR3 is TGTGCCAGCAGCTTAGCAAGGACCCGCACTGAAGCTTTCTTT.

The chain uses TRBV18 and TRBJ1-6, with 7 bases aligning to TRBD1. V lost 0 bases, J lost 7 bases, and 3 bases stayed unmatched. Germline CDR1 is KGHSH and CDR2 is LQKENI. The CDR3 is made up of 15 amino acids. The CDR3 DNA reads as TGTGCCAGCTCACCACCTACAGGGGAGAATTCACCCCTCCACTTT. It specifies CASSPPTGENSPLHF.

The V call is TRBV18, the J call TRBJ1-1; TRBD1 aligns across 7 bases. Unmatched junction bases numbered 5, after V lost 4 bases and J lost 0 bases. The CDR3 sequence is 15 residues long. Looked up from germline, CDR1 is KGHSH and CDR2 is LQKENI. The CDR3, as DNA: TGTGCCAGCTCACAAAAACAGGGGATGAACACTGAAGCTTTCTTT. It encodes CASSQKQGMNTEAFF.

The chain joins TRBV27 to TRBJ2-7, with D unclear. The CDR3 has 13 residues. Trimming took 0 bases from V and 5 from J, leaving 8 bases between them. The germline V gene has CDR1 MNHEY and CDR2 SMNVEV (reference sequence). CDR3 sequence reads: CASSLSGFDEQYF. CDR3 bases: TGTGCCAGCAGTTTATCCGGTTTTGACGAGCAGTACTTC.

V and J are TRBV6-6 and TRBJ1-3; 7 bases fit TRBD1. The CDR3 spans 16 residues. Per the germline V gene, CDR1 is MNHNY and CDR2 is SVGAGI (reference sequence). V lost 6 bases and J lost 2; bases outside the gene matches: 10. The CDR3, as DNA: TGTGCCAGCAGCCTTGAGGGACAGTTCCCTGGAAACACCATATATTTT. Protein: CASSLEGQFPGNTIYF.